Listed here are 29 T cell receptor beta chains from one sample, sequenced in a study of blood T cell repertoires in COVID-19. The table came from immunoSEQ multiplex PCR; TCRdb's copy has only in-frame clones and leaves some out. The sample comprises some 300,000 clones, about nine tenths of which are singletons, and over 5% rests with the top ten. Sequencing was carried out using peripheral blood. These receptors came from a woman aged 45-60 years with COVID-19, enrolled during active disease.

The chain is built from TRBV29-1 and TRBJ2-5; D perhaps matches TRBD1 (6 bases). The ends were cut back, 4 bases at V and 4 bases at J, with 13 bases in the middle. The CDR3 sequence is 13 residues long. Germline V gene lookup returns CDR1 SQVTM and CDR2 ANQGSEA. The CDR3: CSVGAGAAETQYF. The CDR3 DNA sequence: TGCAGCGTTGGGGCAGGGGCGGCAGAGACCCAGTACTTC.

The chain links TRBV4-2 to TRBJ2-7, with TRBD2 as a possible D gene (6 bases). CDR1 and CDR2 from the germline V gene are LGHNA and YNFKEQ. CDR3 length equals 16 residues. V was clipped by 3 bases and J by 2 bases, with 17 bases between them. The CDR3 DNA sequence: TGTGCCAGCAGCCAGGAACCGGGACTGCCTACCTACGAGCAGTACTTC. Its protein product is CASSQEPGLPTYEQYF.

This chain uses TRBV18 with TRBJ1-2; TRBD1 agrees at 7 bases. The CDR3 loop spans 20 amino acids. The J segment lost 1 base and the V segment lost 1 base, leaving 18 bases of the junction unmatched. Germline assignment: CDR1 KGHSH and CDR2 LQKENI. This chain's CDR3 is CASSPLLGGLSTGDNYGYTF. The CDR3 DNA sequence: TGTGCCAGCTCACCACTTTTGGGGGGTCTGAGCACAGGGGATAACTATGGCTACACCTTC. The full variable domain, its missing parts supplied by reference TRBV18 and TRBJ1-2, is NAGVMQNPRHLVRRRGQEARLRCSPMKGHSHVYWYRQLPEEGLKFMVYLQKENIIDESGMPKERFSAEFPKEGPSILRIQQVVRGDSAAYFCASSPLLGGLSTGDNYGYTFGSGTRLTVV.

The rearrangement uses TRBV27 and TRBJ1-6; D is possibly TRBD1 (6 bases). The CDR3 runs 16 residues. The V and J ends lost 7 bases and 7 bases respectively, with 20 bases between them. Germline values: CDR1 MNHEY, CDR2 SMNVEV (reference sequence). The CDR3 DNA is TGTGCCAGCACCCCCCTTCGAGGGGGAAGGAATTCACCCCTCCACTTT. Translating it yields CASTPLRGGRNSPLHF.

The chain is built from TRBV6-2 or TRBV6-3 and TRBJ1-2, with 7 bases aligning to TRBD1. This CDR3 has 17 residues. Germline CDR1 MNHEY, CDR2 SVGEGT. J was trimmed by 6 bases and V by 5 bases; bases with no gene match: 18. CDR3 sequence (DNA): TGTGCCAGCAGTACACACCGAGGGACCGACAGGGCCGATGGCTACACCTTC. Translation: CASSTHRGTDRADGYTF.

This clone was found a few times. V and J are TRBV7-2 and TRBJ1-1; D not certain. Germline V lookup: CDR1 SGHTA, CDR2 FQGNSA. This CDR3 has 14 amino acids. Trimming shortened V by 2 bases and J by 7 bases, and 14 bases separated the two germline ends. CDR3 loop: CASSLPPLPGEAFF. The CDR3 DNA follows: TGTGCCAGCAGCTTACCCCCTCTCCCGGGTGAAGCTTTCTTT.

The chain recombines TRBV27 with TRBJ1-6, with no clear D. Trimming pared 5 bases from V and 1 base from J, leaving 6 bases between. The germline gives CDR1 MNHEY, CDR2 SMNVEV (reference sequence). The CDR3 covers 14 residues. CDR3 nucleotide sequence: TGTGCCAGCAGTCGGTGGTCCTATAATTCACCCCTCCACTTT. Translated, it gives CASSRWSYNSPLHF.

The chain carries TRBV7-9 and TRBJ2-3; D uncertain. In germline, CDR1 is SEHNR, CDR2 FQNEAQ (reference sequence). The V gene lost 4 bases and the J gene lost 5 bases, with 10 bases spanning the gap. The CDR3 spans 13 residues. The CDR3 region has the DNA TGTGCCAGCAGCTCTGGTTCGGGAGATACGCAGTATTTT. It yields the protein CASSSGSGDTQYF. The full variable domain, with the rest looked up from reference TRBV7-9 and TRBJ2-3, is DTGVSQNPRHKITKRGQNVTFRCDPISEHNRLYWYRQTLGQGPEFLTYFQNEAQLEKSRLLSDRFSAERPKGSFSTLEIQRTEQGDSAMYLCASSSGSGDTQYFGPGTRLTVL.

The V and J genes are TRBV18 and TRBJ1-2; 8 positions match TRBD1. CDR3 length equals 14 residues. Per the germline V gene, CDR1 is KGHSH and CDR2 is LQKENI. Unmatched junction bases numbered 4, after V lost 2 bases and J lost 5 bases. The CDR3 DNA reads TGTGCCAGCTCACCAGCTGGACAGGGTTATGGCTACACCTTC. Translating gives CASSPAGQGYGYTF.

V usage is TRBV18 and J usage is TRBJ1-1; TRBD1 agrees at 9 bases. Germline CDR1 KGHSH, CDR2 LQKENI. Trimming cost V 5 bases and J 11 bases; bases outside gene matches: 3. The CDR3 covers 11 residues. The CDR3 loop reads CASSLTGGAFF. As DNA, the CDR3 is TGTGCCAGCTCATTGACAGGGGGGGCTTTCTTT.

This chain joins TRBV6-5 and TRBJ2-2; 10 positions agree with TRBD2. Germline CDR1 reads MNHEY; CDR2 reads SVGAGI. The CDR3 spans 15 residues. V trimming: 5 bases; J trimming: 9 bases; junction bases outside the gene matches: 9. The CDR3 protein is CASSPPSGSVRELFF. CDR3 nucleotide sequence: TGTGCCAGCAGTCCTCCTAGCGGGAGTGTCCGGGAGCTGTTTTTT.

This rearrangement joins TRBV19 to TRBJ2-7; D is perhaps TRBD2 (6 bases). Germline V gives CDR1 LNHDA, CDR2 SQIVND (reference sequence). This CDR3 region has 16 residues. Between the trimmed V and J ends, which lost 9 bases and 0 bases, there was a span of 21 bases. The CDR3 DNA reads TGTGCCAGCCGAAATGATGGAGGGAGGACCTCCTACGAGCAGTACTTC. Encoded protein: CASRNDGGRTSYEQYF.

J is TRBJ2-7 and V is TRBV29-1; 11 bases map to TRBD2. V dropped 6 bases and J dropped 4; count of bases not matched to a gene: 8. The length of the CDR3 is 14 residues. The germline V gene encodes CDR1 SQVTM and CDR2 ANQGSEA. The CDR3 spells CSVEPTSGSYEQYF. The CDR3 nucleotides read TGCAGCGTAGAACCCACTAGCGGGAGTTACGAGCAGTACTTC.

The chain recombines TRBV2 with TRBJ1-6, with 8 bases lining up with TRBD1. The CDR3 loop spans 14 amino acids. From germline, CDR1 is SNHLY and CDR2 FYNNEI. With 5 bases clipped from V and 7 bases from J, the junction kept 4 bases outside the gene matches. The CDR3 DNA reads TGTGCCAGCAGTAGGACAGGGTTCAATTCACCCCTCCACTTT. Translated, it gives CASSRTGFNSPLHF.

J is TRBJ2-1 and V is TRBV5-1, with D uncertain. CDR1 is SGHRS and CDR2 is YFSETQ in the germline V gene. V was clipped by 5 bases and J by 8 bases, with 17 bases between them. The CDR3 covers 14 residues. The CDR3 sequence: CASSRAPASDEQFF. CDR3 nucleotide sequence: TGCGCCAGCAGTAGAGCGCCTGCCTCGGATGAGCAGTTCTTC.

This chain joins TRBV9 and TRBJ1-2; D is unclear. Between the trimmed V and J ends, which lost 5 bases and 5 bases, there was a span of 13 bases. This CDR3 spans 13 amino acids. CDR1 SGDLS and CDR2 YYNGEE come from the germline V gene. The CDR3 DNA sequence: TGTGCCAGCAGTCCCGACATTACATATGGCTACACCTTC. This encodes CASSPDITYGYTF. The whole variable domain, filled in from reference TRBV9 and TRBJ1-2, reads DSGVTQTPKHLITATGQRVTLRCSPRSGDLSVYWYQQSLDQGLQFLIQYYNGEERAKGNILERFSAQQFPDLHSELNLSSLELGDSALYFCASSPDITYGYTFGSGTRLTVV.

This chain links TRBV3-1 (or the pseudogene TRBV3-2) with TRBJ2-4; no firm D call. Germline V gene data show CDR1 as LGHDT and CDR2 as YNNKEL (reference sequence). CDR3 length: 19 residues. Trimming cost V 0 bases and J 0 bases, with 18 bases left between them. This CDR3 is CASSQEGPRAVLAKNIQYF. Written as DNA, the CDR3 is TGTGCCAGCAGCCAAGAGGGCCCCCGCGCCGTACTAGCCAAAAACATTCAGTACTTC.

This chain connects TRBV7-2 to TRBJ1-2; 9 bases align to TRBD1. Losses at the gene ends were 5 bases for V and 5 bases for J; bases not matched to a gene: 9. CDR1 is SGHTA and CDR2 is FQGNSA in the germline V gene. This CDR3 contains 15 residues. This CDR3 is CASSLPGDREYGYTF. CDR3 coding DNA: TGTGCCAGCAGCCTACCCGGGGACAGGGAATATGGCTACACCTTC.

Here the CDR3 DNA reads TGCGCCAGCAGCCTATATAGCACAGATACGCAGTATTTT. Translation gives CASSLYSTDTQYF. The gene calls are TRBV5-1 and TRBJ2-3; D remains unclear. Germline loops: CDR1 SGHRS, CDR2 YFSETQ. V was cut by 4 bases and J by 0 bases, with 6 bases left in between. This CDR3 is 13 amino acids long.

The chain joins TRBV29-1 to TRBJ1-4; TRBD1 aligns across 8 bases. V was clipped by 5 bases and J by 5 bases; unmatched bases: 7. Germline CDR1 reads SQVTM; CDR2 reads ANQGSEA. The CDR3 consists of 14 residues. CDR3 loop: CSVTQGAQNEKLFF. DNA for the CDR3: TGCAGCGTTACTCAGGGGGCGCAGAATGAAAAACTGTTTTTT. Together with reference TRBV29-1 and TRBJ1-4, the CDR3 gives the full variable domain: SAVISQKPSRDICQRGTSLTIQCQVDSQVTMMFWYRQQPGQSLTLIATANQGSEATYESGFVIDKFPISRPNLTFSTLTVSNMSPEDSSIYLCSVTQGAQNEKLFFGSGTQLSVL.

The chain carries TRBV16 and TRBJ2-1; 9 bases map to TRBD2. The CDR3 is made up of 17 amino acids. J gave up 0 bases and V 0 bases, and 3 bases lay outside the gene matches. Germline V lookup: CDR1 KGHSY, CDR2 FQNENV. The CDR3 region is CASSQSRGRASYNEQFF. CDR3 bases: TGTGCCAGCAGCCAATCTCGCGGGAGGGCCTCCTACAATGAGCAGTTCTTC.

The chain combines TRBV12-3 or TRBV12-4 with TRBJ1-2; D is possibly TRBD1 (5 bases). With 6 bases removed from V and 4 bases from J, the gap between germline ends came to 12 bases. CDR3 length: 13 amino acids. CDR3 protein: CASRDTGAYGYTF. The CDR3 nucleotides read TGTGCCAGCAGAGATACAGGCGCCTATGGCTACACCTTC.

This chain links TRBV4-3 with TRBJ2-7, with 12 bases lining up with TRBD2. CDR3 length: 17 residues. Germline trimming cut 1 base from V and 3 bases from J; bases unmatched to any gene: 7. Germline V gives CDR1 LGHNA, CDR2 YSLEER. CDR3 region: CASSQAYRLAGVYEQYF. The CDR3 DNA sequence: TGCGCCAGCAGCCAAGCCTATAGACTAGCGGGAGTCTACGAGCAGTACTTC.

V is TRBV11-3 and J is TRBJ2-3, with 8 bases fitting TRBD2. This CDR3 has 16 amino acids. J gave up 5 bases and V 1 base, and 8 bases lay outside the gene matches. From germline, CDR1 is SGHNT and CDR2 YENEEA. CDR3 bases: TGTGCCAGCAGCTTAGGGGCTAGCGGGTATCGAGATACGCAGTATTTT. Amino acids: CASSLGASGYRDTQYF.

The chain recombines TRBV5-1 with TRBJ2-5; D remains unclear. V was trimmed by 0 bases and J by 3 bases, leaving 6 bases between them. Looked up from germline, CDR1 is SGHRS and CDR2 is YFSETQ. This CDR3 has 13 amino acids. CDR3 loop: CASSLGQKETQYF. The CDR3 bases are TGCGCCAGCAGCTTGGGGCAGAAAGAGACCCAGTACTTC.

The gene calls are TRBV5-4 and TRBJ2-7; 9 nucleotides line up with TRBD2. Germline CDR1 and CDR2: SGHNT and YYREEE (reference sequence). This CDR3 is 15 amino acids long. The V segment lost 4 bases and the J segment 5 bases; nucleotides outside the gene matches: 10. Here the CDR3 reads CASSPWGSGRHEQYF. The DNA for the CDR3 is TGTGCCAGCAGCCCCTGGGGTAGCGGGAGACACGAGCAGTACTTC.

The CDR3 is CASSEASGFYEQYF. DNA of the CDR3: TGTGCCAGCAGTGAAGCGTCAGGGTTCTACGAGCAGTACTTC. The chain uses TRBV6-1 and TRBJ2-7; D is perhaps TRBD1 (5 bases). Trimming cost V 0 bases and J 3 bases, with 9 bases left between them. Germline V gene data show CDR1 as MNHNS and CDR2 as SASEGT. The length of the CDR3 is 14 residues.

The chain carries TRBV6-5 and TRBJ2-2, with 7 bases aligning to TRBD1. The trim removed 2 bases at V and 1 base at J, leaving 4 bases unmatched. The germline gives CDR1 MNHEY, CDR2 SVGAGI. There are 16 residues in the CDR3. CDR3 sequence (DNA): TGTGCCAGCAGTTACGGGGACAGCCTGAACACCGGGGAGCTGTTTTTT. This sequence encodes CASSYGDSLNTGELFF.

V and J are TRBV6-5 and TRBJ1-5; D remains unclear. Looked up from germline, CDR1 is MNHEY and CDR2 is SVGAGI. Trimming removed 0 bases at V and 5 bases at J, with 11 bases between. The CDR3 length is 15 residues. CDR3 nucleotide sequence: TGTGCCAGCAGTTACTCCCCAACCGGTGATCAGCCCCAGCATTTT. Translated, it gives CASSYSPTGDQPQHF.